The rows below give T cell receptor beta chains drawn from one sample of a study of T-cell memory formation after mild COVID-19. TCRdb fed the 5' RACE reads into MiXCR, producing one record per CDR3 protein. There are fewer than 350,000 distinct CDR3 sequences in the sample; approximately 15% occur only once, and around a fifth lies in the top ten. The specimen sequenced was PBMCs or a T cell subset sorted from them (not recorded which). These receptor sequences come from a man younger than 35 who had mild COVID-19 (a few samples of this study predate the infection). Cell type and time point are not known. Each CDR3 is given with its conserved first and last residue. A D gene is named only where the DNA matches it firmly. Part of the rows lack a size; the others show once, few, many or a class for expanded clones.

CDR3 protein,CDR3 DNA,V gene,J gene,clone size,D gene,CDR3 length
CASSVFRGAGQRDGYTF,TGTGCCAGCAGTGTATTTAGGGGGGCAGGTCAGCGGGATGGCTACACCTTC,TRBV6-1,TRBJ1-2,few,.,17
CASSLVYSNQPQHF,TGTGCCAGCAGCTTGGTTTATAGCAATCAGCCCCAGCATTTT,TRBV7-8,TRBJ1-5,.,.,14
CASGSSLRSQETQYF,TGTGCCAGCGGATCGAGCTTACGAAGTCAAGAGACCCAGTACTTC,TRBV11-2,TRBJ2-5,.,.,15
CAWSAAYEQYF,TGTGCCTGGAGTGCGGCCTACGAGCAGTACTTC,TRBV30,TRBJ2-7,.,.,11
CASSRGGGLGTDTQYF,TGTGCCAGCAGCCGGGGGGGGGGCCTTGGCACAGATACGCAGTATTTT,TRBV6-5,TRBJ2-3,.,TRBD2,16
CASSLEQASSGNTIYF,TGCGCCAGCAGCTTGGAGCAGGCCTCCTCTGGAAACACCATATATTTT,TRBV5-1,TRBJ1-3,.,.,16
CASSLTGVHYEQYF,TGCGCCAGCAGCTTGACAGGGGTCCACTACGAGCAGTACTTC,TRBV5-1,TRBJ2-7,few,TRBD1,14
CASSNRVLNTEAFF,TGTGCCAGCAGCAACCGGGTCCTGAACACTGAAGCTTTCTTT,TRBV11-2,TRBJ1-1,.,.,14
CASSGIPGTGSNQPQHF,TGTGCCAGCAGTGGGATACCCGGCACGGGAAGCAATCAGCCCCAGCATTTT,TRBV6-1,TRBJ1-5,few,.,17
CASSPRDRNQPQHF,TGTGCCAGCAGCCCGAGGGACAGAAATCAGCCCCAGCATTTT,TRBV7-9,TRBJ1-5,few,TRBD1,14
CASSLYTSGAANEQFF,TGTGCCAGCAGTCTCTATACTAGCGGGGCAGCCAATGAGCAGTTCTTC,TRBV28,TRBJ2-1,few,TRBD2,16
CASGQASSYNEQFF,TGTGCCAGCGGGCAGGCTAGCTCCTACAATGAGCAGTTCTTC,TRBV12-3/TRBV12-4,TRBJ2-1,.,.,14
CSAREGGSGITTGELFF,TGCAGTGCTAGAGAGGGGGGTAGCGGGATTACTACCGGGGAGCTGTTTTTT,TRBV20-1,TRBJ2-2,few,TRBD2,17
CASSPSGGAVIF,TGTGCCAGCAGTCCTAGCGGGGGGGCCGTAATCTTC,TRBV7-2,TRBJ2-1,many,TRBD2,12
CASSTDRVRGYTF,TGTGCCAGCAGTACCGACAGGGTGCGTGGCTACACCTTC,TRBV12-3/TRBV12-4,TRBJ1-2,few,TRBD1,13
CASSLDLGSPLHF,TGCGCCAGCAGCCTCGACTTGGGGTCACCCCTCCACTTT,TRBV5-1,TRBJ1-6,many,.,13
CASSRRGLENIQYF,TGTGCCAGCAGCCGGCGCGGCTTGGAAAACATTCAGTACTTC,TRBV16,TRBJ2-4,.,.,14
CASSSGTTSRTDTQYF,TGTGCCAGCAGTTCCGGGACTACCTCTCGCACAGATACGCAGTATTTT,TRBV6-2/TRBV6-3,TRBJ2-3,once,TRBD2,16
CASSTGDREVETQYF,TGTGCCAGCTCAACCGGCGACAGGGAGGTCGAGACCCAGTACTTC,TRBV18,TRBJ2-5,.,.,15
CSVDVSGANVLTF,TGCAGCGTTGATGTCTCTGGGGCCAACGTCCTGACTTTC,TRBV29-1,TRBJ2-6,few,.,13
CASSLAWDSNYGYTF,TGTGCCAGCAGCTTAGCGTGGGACAGTAACTATGGCTACACCTTC,TRBV7-2,TRBJ1-2,.,TRBD1,15